This T cell receptor (beta chain) was obtained from a study of CD8 T cells in ankylosing spondylitis. Study conclusions and caveats: Reports say disease-linked clones showed up significantly more in matched ankylosing spondylitis synovial fluid.

Germline CDR1 reads SGDLS; CDR2 reads YYNGEE. The V end was cut by 0 bases, the J end by 2 bases, with 11 bases between. There are 15 residues in the CDR3. Generation of TCR beta libraries employed quantitative 5'-RACE incorporating molecular barcodes. Using its own MiXCR run on the 5' RACE reads, TCRdb lists one record per CDR3 protein. The sample shows 150,000 or so distinct CDR3 sequences, around a tenth of them seen only once. On this clonotype itself: Its cognate antigen is unknown.

Sequencing was carried out using blood, either unsorted or a sorted T cell fraction (not recorded which). This TCR derives from a female donor with ankylosing spondylitis or in good health (not recorded which). The V call is TRBV9, the J call TRBJ2-5, with a tentative D call TRBD1 (5 bases). This chain's CDR3 is CASSVGRGRQETQYF. DNA of the CDR3: TGTGCCAGCAGCGTAGGAAGGGGAAGACAAGAGACCCAGTACTTC.